The rows below give T cell receptor beta chains drawn from one sample of a study of T cells in Graves' hyperthyroidism and ophthalmopathy. Each CDR3 protein gets one entry after TCRdb re-called the multiplex PCR reads with MiXCR. The table records some 380,000 distinct CDR3 sequences, approximately 15% of them present only once. Sequenced input: blood. These TCRs come from a man aged 25 to 40 with Graves' hyperthyroidism that later progressed to Graves' ophthalmopathy. Each CDR3 is given with its conserved first and last residue. A D gene is named only where the DNA matches it firmly.

cdr3_aa,j_call,d_call,v_call
CASSSNTGGSSPLHF,TRBJ1-6,TRBD1,TRBV12-3/TRBV12-4
CARGVRRNNEQFF,TRBJ2-1,.,TRBV7-9
CASSLEGGVYNEQFF,TRBJ2-1,.,TRBV5-8
CASSLVGTGFPHEQYF,TRBJ2-7,TRBD1,TRBV11-2
CAISAYGQAPYNEQFF,TRBJ2-1,TRBD1,TRBV10-3
CASSADGEQYF,TRBJ2-7,.,TRBV5-1
CSARGDDIGNTIYF,TRBJ1-3,.,TRBV20-1
CASSQTGTGGYGYTF,TRBJ1-2,TRBD1,TRBV5-5
CASSTRQGMYEQYF,TRBJ2-7,TRBD1,TRBV9
CASSIDLEGKAAFF,TRBJ1-1,.,TRBV19
CASSHSPGDQPQHF,TRBJ1-5,.,TRBV10-2
CASSYGPGLNQPQHF,TRBJ1-5,.,TRBV6-5
CATLGGGGNEQFF,TRBJ2-1,.,TRBV6-1
CASSLAGTNTEAFF,TRBJ1-1,.,TRBV18
CASSSSDNYGYTF,TRBJ1-2,.,TRBV28
CASSYDTQGEQYF,TRBJ2-7,.,TRBV6-6
CASRGPYPTDTQYF,TRBJ2-3,.,TRBV13
CASRTQGSYNEQFF,TRBJ2-1,.,TRBV2
CASSRDTVTDTQYF,TRBJ2-3,.,TRBV10-1
CASSTLYRGDTDTQYF,TRBJ2-3,TRBD1,TRBV19
CASSLEGTGRTNYGYTF,TRBJ1-2,.,TRBV5-6
CSARVSNQPQHF,TRBJ1-5,.,TRBV20-1
CSARPRVPQPIAKNIQYF,TRBJ2-4,.,TRBV20-1
CASNGPWDTEAFF,TRBJ1-1,.,TRBV6-1
CASSGTAQGGNEQFF,TRBJ2-1,TRBD1,TRBV19
CSARDVFWEKLFF,TRBJ1-4,.,TRBV20-1
CASSPGRGTGGPKSHQPQHF,TRBJ1-5,TRBD1,TRBV5-1
CATSRDFGVGEKLFF,TRBJ1-4,.,TRBV15
CASSYSSFTSGDLQYF,TRBJ2-5,TRBD2,TRBV6-5